These 6 T cell receptor beta chains were sequenced from one sample in a study of OX40 agonist ivuxolimab in advanced cancers. TCRdb's table, derived via immunoSEQ multiplex PCR, lists solely in-frame clones and lacks some. The sample contains some 74,000 clones, around 94% of which appear only once. The source was CD4+ or CD8+ T cells sorted from blood, collected in a trial of the OX40 agonist ivuxolimab. These receptors were obtained from an adult with an advanced solid tumor such as melanoma, head and neck, liver or kidney cancer.

This chain uses TRBV27 with TRBJ1-2; weak D call: TRBD1 (5 bases). Germline V gene sequence: CDR1 MNHEY, CDR2 SMNVEV (reference sequence). The CDR3 consists of 13 residues. The V and J ends lost 0 bases and 5 bases respectively, with 7 bases between them. CDR3 residues: CASSLSWGYGYTF. The CDR3 DNA reads as TGTGCCAGCAGTTTATCGTGGGGGTATGGCTACACCTTC.

The chain links TRBV4-1 to TRBJ2-3; D is uncertain. CDR1 and CDR2 (germline): MGHRA, YSYEKL. This CDR3 comprises 14 residues. Trimming cost V 5 bases and J 1 base, with 10 bases left between them. CDR3 coding DNA: TGCGCCAGCAGCGGGTCAGCCGGCACAGATACGCAGTATTTT. Translated, it gives CASSGSAGTDTQYF.

This chain links TRBV5-6 with TRBJ2-5; no clear D gene. Trimming cost V 0 bases and J 5 bases, with 2 bases left between them. Per the germline V gene, CDR1 is SGHDT and CDR2 is YYEEEE. The CDR3 spans 11 residues. The CDR3 spells CASSLDETQYF. The CDR3 nucleotides are TGTGCCAGCAGCTTGGATGAGACCCAGTACTTC.

In this sample, this clone turned up once. This sequence joins TRBV27 and TRBJ2-2; D possibly corresponds to TRBD1 (6 bases). From germline, CDR1 is MNHEY and CDR2 SMNVEV (reference sequence). Trimming took 2 bases from V and 5 from J, leaving 9 bases between them. This CDR3 is 14 amino acids long. CDR3 amino acids: CASSLQGMTGELFF. CDR3 bases: TGTGCCAGCAGTTTACAGGGGATGACCGGGGAGCTGTTTTTT.

V usage is TRBV27 and J usage is TRBJ2-1; 9 bases are shared with TRBD1. J gave up 1 base and V 7 bases, and 2 bases lay outside the gene matches. Germline values: CDR1 MNHEY, CDR2 SMNVEV (reference sequence). The CDR3 is made up of 14 amino acids. This CDR3 is CASTGTGSYNEQFF. CDR3 bases: TGTGCCAGCACCGGGACAGGGTCCTACAATGAGCAGTTCTTC.

This clone occurred once. The chain links TRBV30 to TRBJ1-1, with D unclear. The CDR3 covers 13 residues. V dropped 0 bases and J dropped 5 bases, with 10 bases sitting between them. The germline CDR1 and CDR2 sequences are GTSNPN and SVGIG (reference sequence). The CDR3 loop is CAWSVESGTEAFF. The CDR3 nucleotides read TGTGCCTGGAGTGTAGAGTCAGGAACTGAAGCTTTCTTT.